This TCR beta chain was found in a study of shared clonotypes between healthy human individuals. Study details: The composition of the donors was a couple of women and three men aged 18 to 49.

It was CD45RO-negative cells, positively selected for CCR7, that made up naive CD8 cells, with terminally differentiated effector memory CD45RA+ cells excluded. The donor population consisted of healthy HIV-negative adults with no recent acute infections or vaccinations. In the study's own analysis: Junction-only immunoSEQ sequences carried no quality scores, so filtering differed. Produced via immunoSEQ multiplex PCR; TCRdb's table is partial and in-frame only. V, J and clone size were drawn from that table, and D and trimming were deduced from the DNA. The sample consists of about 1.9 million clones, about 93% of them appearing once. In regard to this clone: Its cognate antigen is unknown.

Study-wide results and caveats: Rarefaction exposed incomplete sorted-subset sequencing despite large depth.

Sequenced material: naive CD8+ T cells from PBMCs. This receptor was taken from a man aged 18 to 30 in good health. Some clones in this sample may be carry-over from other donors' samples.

CDR3: CAEKPAVISGNTIYF. In DNA form, the CDR3 reads TGCGCCGAGAAACCGGCGGTAATCTCTGGAAACACCATATATTTT. V gene TRBV4-3 combines with J gene TRBJ1-3; D not resolved. The CDR3 runs 15 residues. V lost 11 bases and J 0 bases, leaving 17 bases between the germline ends. The germline V gene encodes CDR1 LGHNA and CDR2 YSLEER.